This TCR beta chain is drawn from a study of control samples from healthy donors and cancer patients. Sequencing used immunoSEQ multiplex PCR; TCRdb keeps in-frame clones, though not all of them. The table includes about 130,000 clones, approximately 94% detected once. Germline assignment: CDR1 SGHNT and CDR2 YENEEA. Trimming took 1 base from V and 2 from J, leaving 15 bases between them. The length of the CDR3 is 17 residues. The rearrangement links TRBV11-3 to TRBJ2-1, with a possible D match to TRBD2 (6 bases). This TCR was sampled from a man aged 25 to 40 in good health. Sequenced material: blood. The CDR3 loop is CASSLGSGGDTYNEQFF. CDR3 in DNA: TGTGCCAGCAGCTTAGGAAGTGGAGGGGATACCTACAATGAGCAGTTCTTC. Full variable domain (remainder filled in from reference TRBV11-3 and TRBJ2-1): EAGVVQSPRYKIIEKKQPVAFWCNPISGHNTLYWYLQNLGQGPELLIRYENEEAVDDSQLPKDRFSAERLKGVDSTLKIQPAELGDSAVYLCASSLGSGGDTYNEQFFGPGTRLTVL.